This is a list of T cell receptor beta chains from one sample in a study of a mutant IDH1 vaccine in newly diagnosed glioma. Their specific antigens are unknown. Sequenced by immunoSEQ multiplex PCR; TCRdb stores in-frame clones only, minus some. In the table there are around 33,000 clones, around nine tenths of which are singletons. The sample was PBMCs, taken from a glioma patient whose treatment included an IDH1 peptide vaccine. Source of these receptors: a woman in her thirties with glioma. Each CDR3 is given with its conserved first and last residue. Each record gives: D gene, clone size, J gene, V gene, CDR3 protein, CDR3 DNA. A D gene is named only where the DNA matches it firmly. Not every row has a clone size; where given, it reads once, few, many or a size class.

.	once	TRBJ1-1	TRBV5-1	CASSDTGYTEAFF	TGCGCCAGCAGCGACACAGGCTACACTGAAGCTTTCTTT
.	.	TRBJ1-2	TRBV7-2	CASSFRGYGYTF	TGTGCCAGCAGCTTTAGGGGGTATGGCTACACCTTC
.	.	TRBJ2-5	TRBV9	CASSVVGPGEETQYF	TGTGCCAGCAGCGTAGTTGGGCCGGGAGAAGAGACCCAGTACTTC
.	few	TRBJ1-2	TRBV9	CASSVTTDGGYGYTF	TGTGCCAGCAGCGTAACGACAGATGGGGGGTATGGCTACACCTTC
.	.	TRBJ2-7	TRBV19	CASSPGTGYIEQYF	TGTGCCAGTAGTCCCGGGACTGGATATATTGAGCAGTACTTC
TRBD1	.	TRBJ2-2	TRBV18	CASSLTGGSDFNTGELFF	TGTGCCAGCTCACTTACAGGGGGCTCGGACTTTAACACCGGGGAGCTGTTTTTT
.	.	TRBJ2-1	TRBV2	CARPSGGSFDEQFF	TGTGCCAGGCCGTCGGGGGGCTCGTTCGATGAGCAGTTCTTC
.	.	TRBJ2-2	TRBV4-2	CASSQEDTGELFF	TGTGCCAGCAGCCAAGAGGACACCGGGGAGCTGTTTTTT
.	.	TRBJ2-3	TRBV25-1	CASSTRGGTDTQYF	TGTGCCAGCAGTACAAGGGGGGGCACAGATACGCAGTATTTT
.	.	TRBJ2-4	TRBV11-2	CASSLAPRVTKNIQYF	TGTGCCAGCAGCTTAGCGCCCAGGGTGACCAAAAACATTCAGTACTTC
.	few	TRBJ2-7	TRBV4-2	CASSPVGESYEQYF	TGTGCCAGCAGCCCCGTTGGGGAATCCTACGAGCAGTACTTC
.	.	TRBJ1-2	TRBV11-2	CASSSEDRRGYTF	TGTGCCAGCAGCTCCGAGGACAGAAGGGGCTACACCTTC
.	.	TRBJ1-2	TRBV5-1	CASSPDQGIGGYTF	TGCGCCAGCAGCCCAGACCAGGGCATCGGTGGCTACACCTTC
.	.	TRBJ1-6	TRBV6-6	CASSINKGPDSPLHF	TGTGCCAGCAGCATTAACAAGGGCCCGGATTCACCCCTCCACTTT
.	.	TRBJ1-1	TRBV30	CACNRDIQNTEAFF	TGTGCCTGTAATAGGGACATCCAGAACACTGAAGCTTTCTTT
TRBD1	.	TRBJ1-5	TRBV6-1	CASRPGQGALTPQHF	TGTGCCAGCAGACCGGGACAGGGGGCCTTGACGCCCCAGCATTTT
.	.	TRBJ2-7	TRBV7-8	CASSPQAGAMAYEQYF	TGTGCCAGCAGCCCGCAGGCGGGGGCGATGGCCTACGAGCAGTACTTC
TRBD2	.	TRBJ2-1	TRBV4-1	CASSQEVVGLPMDEQFF	TGCGCCAGCAGCCAAGAAGTGGTGGGACTACCGATGGATGAGCAGTTCTTC
TRBD1	few	TRBJ1-1	TRBV19	CASSMGGTAAEAFF	TGTGCCAGTAGTATGGGGGGGACAGCGGCTGAAGCTTTCTTT
TRBD1	.	TRBJ2-7	TRBV18	CASSPPGGREYF	TGTGCCAGCTCACCACCAGGGGGCAGGGAGTACTTC
.	.	TRBJ1-5	TRBV5-8	CASSPGLRQPQHF	TGTGCCAGCAGCCCTGGGTTGCGGCAGCCCCAGCATTTT
.	.	TRBJ1-5	TRBV2	CASSEEADSNQPQHF	TGTGCCAGCAGTGAAGAGGCGGATAGCAATCAGCCCCAGCATTTT
.	.	TRBJ2-1	TRBV5-6	CASSLPTGSEQFF	TGTGCCAGCAGCTTACCCACAGGCAGTGAGCAGTTCTTC
.	.	TRBJ2-7	TRBV5-5	CASSLEFGWGAVQYF	TGTGCCAGCAGCTTGGAGTTCGGCTGGGGAGCAGTGCAGTACTTC
.	.	TRBJ2-1	TRBV7-2	CASSLSLPGGNEQFF	TGTGCCAGCAGCTTATCTCTCCCCGGGGGCAATGAGCAGTTCTTC
.	once	TRBJ1-6	TRBV5-6	CASRGFVTDSPLHF	TGTGCCAGCAGAGGGTTTGTGACGGATTCACCCCTCCACTTT
TRBD1	.	TRBJ1-3	TRBV7-2	CASSVTGGGNTIYF	TGTGCCAGCAGCGTCACAGGGGGTGGAAACACCATATATTTT
TRBD1	.	TRBJ2-1	TRBV5-5	CASSADRGGYNEQFF	TGTGCCAGCAGCGCCGACAGGGGGGGCTACAATGAGCAGTTCTTC
.	.	TRBJ1-1	TRBV7-9	CASSLEGGAEAFF	TGTGCCAGCAGCTTAGAGGGGGGCGCTGAAGCTTTCTTT
.	.	TRBJ1-1	TRBV19	CASKDEGARGTEAFF	TGTGCCAGTAAAGATGAAGGGGCCCGGGGCACTGAAGCTTTCTTT
TRBD1	once	TRBJ2-7	TRBV25-1	CASRRTGLIYEQYF	TGTGCCAGCAGAAGGACAGGGTTGATCTACGAGCAGTACTTC
.	.	TRBJ1-1	TRBV18	CASSPTLGVNTEAFF	TGTGCCAGCTCACCAACCCTGGGGGTGAACACTGAAGCTTTCTTT
.	.	TRBJ1-6	TRBV5-6	CASALGTAGSYNSPLHF	TGTGCCAGCGCTTTAGGGACCGCGGGTTCCTATAATTCACCCCTCCACTTT
.	.	TRBJ2-5	TRBV4-3	CASSQGSPGGGETQYF	TGCGCCAGCAGCCAAGGTTCGCCCGGAGGCGGAGAGACCCAGTACTTC
.	.	TRBJ2-7	TRBV7-8	CASSNRAAYEQYF	TGTGCCAGCAGCAACCGGGCGGCCTACGAGCAGTACTTC
TRBD2	.	TRBJ2-7	TRBV5-4	CASSLYLLAGGPYEQYF	TGTGCCAGCAGCTTGTATCTACTAGCGGGGGGGCCCTACGAGCAGTACTTC
TRBD1	once	TRBJ2-2	TRBV27	CASSHVTQGGLGELFF	TGTGCCAGCAGCCACGTAACACAGGGGGGCCTTGGGGAGCTGTTTTTT
TRBD1	.	TRBJ1-2	TRBV7-9	CASSSDRVGGYTF	TGTGCCAGCAGCTCCGACAGGGTCGGTGGCTACACCTTC
TRBD2	.	TRBJ2-1	TRBV5-1	CASSFGLAGGISYNEQFF	TGCGCCAGCAGCTTCGGACTAGCGGGGGGGATCTCCTACAATGAGCAGTTCTTC
.	.	TRBJ1-1	TRBV7-2	CASSLFQTTEAFF	TGTGCCAGCAGCTTATTCCAGACGACTGAAGCTTTCTTT
.	few	TRBJ1-1	TRBV10-1	CASSEYRGTEAFF	TGCGCCAGCAGTGAATATAGGGGTACTGAAGCTTTCTTT
.	.	TRBJ2-3	TRBV7-2	CASSTSTDTQYF	TGTGCCAGCAGCACGAGCACAGATACGCAGTATTTT
.	.	TRBJ2-2	TRBV18	CASSPHPRPTGRTGELFF	TGTGCCAGCTCGCCCCATCCAAGGCCGACAGGGAGGACCGGGGAGCTGTTTTTT
TRBD2	.	TRBJ2-3	TRBV6-1	CASNGLATDTQYF	TGTGCCAGCAACGGACTAGCGACAGATACGCAGTATTTT
TRBD1	.	TRBJ2-2	TRBV25-1	CASSEDRDTGELFF	TGTGCCAGCAGTGAGGACAGGGACACCGGGGAGCTGTTTTTT
.	.	TRBJ1-2	TRBV5-6	CASSLLGGAVYGYTF	TGTGCCAGCAGCTTGTTGGGGGGGGCCGTCTATGGCTACACCTTC
.	.	TRBJ1-1	TRBV2	CASLREGNTEAFF	TGTGCCAGTCTCAGGGAGGGGAACACTGAAGCTTTCTTT
.	.	TRBJ2-2	TRBV15	CATSRDRQRGNTGELFF	TGTGCCACCAGCAGAGATAGGCAACGGGGGAACACCGGGGAGCTGTTTTTT
TRBD1	.	TRBJ1-6	TRBV4-3	CASSRVGTGNYSPLHF	TGCGCCAGCAGCCGCGTTGGGACAGGGAATTATTCACCCCTCCACTTT
.	.	TRBJ2-7	TRBV5-1	CASETGGYEQYF	TGCGCCAGCGAAACTGGGGGTTACGAGCAGTACTTC
TRBD2	.	TRBJ2-7	TRBV7-9	CASSLRGPQRGLSYEQYF	TGTGCCAGCAGCTTACGGGGACCCCAGCGGGGCCTCTCCTACGAGCAGTACTTC
.	.	TRBJ2-7	TRBV2	CASIEGRGGYEQYF	TGTGCCAGCATTGAGGGAAGGGGTGGCTACGAGCAGTACTTC
.	.	TRBJ1-1	TRBV2	CASSGYTEAFF	TGTGCCAGCAGTGGATACACTGAAGCTTTCTTT
.	.	TRBJ1-3	TRBV6-1	CASSTRVNTIYF	TGTGCCAGCAGCACCAGAGTAAACACCATATATTTT
.	.	TRBJ1-1	TRBV5-6	CASSLGGGTEAFF	TGTGCCAGCAGCTTGGGCGGAGGCACTGAAGCTTTCTTT
.	.	TRBJ2-4	TRBV29-1	CSDGQDLAKNIQYF	TGCAGCGACGGACAAGATTTGGCCAAAAACATTCAGTACTTC
.	once	TRBJ2-5	TRBV30	CAWAQAETQYF	TGTGCCTGGGCCCAGGCGGAGACCCAGTACTTC